The 14 T cell receptor beta chains given below trace back to one sample, sequenced in a study of T cell responses to AZD1222 COVID-19 vaccine. Sequencing used immunoSEQ multiplex PCR; TCRdb keeps in-frame clones, though not all of them. The sample consists of approximately 17,000 clones, about three quarters of them appearing once. The sequenced sample was peripheral blood, obtained 28 days after the second AZD1222 dose. All receptors come from an adult who received the AZD1222 COVID-19 vaccine.

This rearrangement joins TRBV5-4 to TRBJ1-1; D remains ambiguous. The CDR3 runs to 12 residues. CDR1 is SGHNT, CDR2 YYREEE, per germline (reference sequence). V lost 0 bases and J 7 bases, leaving 7 bases between the germline ends. DNA of the CDR3: TGTGCCAGCAGCTTGGCGATGGTTGAAGCTTTCTTT. As protein: CASSLAMVEAFF.

The chain uses TRBV12-3 or TRBV12-4 and TRBJ2-3; D possibly uses TRBD1 or TRBD2 (6 bases each). This CDR3 comprises 12 residues. Trimming removed 3 bases at V and 13 bases at J, with 14 bases between. The CDR3 is CASSLEGTREYF. The CDR3 DNA reads as TGTGCCAGCAGTTTGGAGGGGACAAGGGAGTATTTT.

A single count supports this clone. The V call is TRBV19, the J call TRBJ2-3; 11 bases are shared with TRBD2. The J segment lost 7 bases and the V segment lost 9 bases, leaving 9 bases of the junction unmatched. CDR1 is LNHDA and CDR2 is SQIVND in the germline V gene (reference sequence). CDR3 length: 14 amino acids. This chain's CDR3 is CASALAGGPNTQYF. The CDR3 DNA reads TGTGCCAGCGCGTTAGCGGGGGGGCCGAATACGCAGTATTTT.

This chain connects TRBV29-1 to TRBJ1-4; the D gene is possibly TRBD1 (5 bases). In germline, CDR1 is SQVTM, CDR2 ANQGSEA. The CDR3 consists of 14 residues. V was cut by 6 bases and J by 5 bases, with 16 bases left in between. The CDR3: CSVREGTVNEKLFF. For the CDR3, the DNA is TGCAGCGTCCGAGAAGGGACCGTCAATGAAAAACTGTTTTTT.

The chain carries TRBV4-2 and TRBJ2-6, with a tentative D call TRBD1 (5 bases). Germline values: CDR1 LGHNA, CDR2 YNFKEQ. Trimming left V 3 bases short and J 0 bases short, with 9 bases between. The CDR3 extends over 16 amino acids. The DNA for the CDR3 is TGTGCCAGCAGCCAGTCAGGGTCCTCTGGGGCCAACGTCCTGACTTTC. Translated: CASSQSGSSGANVLTF.

V is TRBV19 and J is TRBJ2-7, with D possibly TRBD2 on 6 matching bases. The CDR3 consists of 13 residues. CDR1 LNHDA and CDR2 SQIVND come from the germline V gene (reference sequence). Trimming pared 5 bases from V and 4 bases from J, leaving 12 bases between. The CDR3 region is CASSEEGTYEQYF. For the CDR3, the DNA is TGTGCCAGTAGTGAGGAGGGGACGTACGAGCAGTACTTC.

This clone was seen just once. The V call is TRBV12-3 or TRBV12-4, the J call TRBJ2-1; D call uncertain. The CDR3 is 12 residues long. V was shortened by 4 bases and J by 9 bases, with 10 bases between the two germline ends. The CDR3 DNA reads as TGTGCCAGCAGTTCCTGGGCAGGTGAGCAGTTCTTC. Amino acids: CASSSWAGEQFF.

This clone occurred once. This rearrangement joins TRBV5-1 to TRBJ1-6; D is uncertain. CDR3 size: 15 residues. Germline loops: CDR1 SGHRS, CDR2 YFSETQ. The V and J ends lost 0 bases and 7 bases respectively, with 11 bases between them. CDR3 in amino acids: CASSLGQQANSPLHF. The CDR3 DNA reads as TGCGCCAGCAGCTTGGGGCAGCAAGCCAATTCACCCCTCCACTTT.

The V gene is TRBV7-2, the J gene TRBJ2-7; 8 bases are shared with TRBD1. J was trimmed by 6 bases and V by 3 bases; bases with no gene match: 1. This CDR3 is built from 12 residues. Per germline, CDR1 SGHTA and CDR2 FQGNSA. The CDR3 nucleotides are TGTGCCAGCAGCTTCGACAGGGGCGAGCAGTACTTC. Translating gives CASSFDRGEQYF.

This clone was observed once. This chain joins TRBV4-3 and TRBJ2-1; 11 bases are shared with TRBD2. The CDR3 totals 17 residues. J gave up 3 bases and V 0 bases, and 4 bases lay outside the gene matches. The V gene's germline CDR1 is LGHNA and CDR2 YSLEER. CDR3 sequence (DNA): TGCGCCAGCAGCCAAGAGGGACTAGCGGATAACTACAATGAGCAGTTCTTC. Protein product: CASSQEGLADNYNEQFF.

This chain connects TRBV7-2 to TRBJ2-5; TRBD2 matches 13 bases. V was pared by 5 bases and J by 1 base, with 10 bases of the junction left unmatched. The CDR3 consists of 18 residues. Germline V gene data show CDR1 as SGHTA and CDR2 as FQGNSA. In nucleotides, the CDR3 is TGTGCCAGCAGCCCGGGACTAGCGGGGTGGGGACCCCAAGAGACCCAGTACTTC. This encodes CASSPGLAGWGPQETQYF.

This chain connects TRBV4-3 to TRBJ1-1, with D uncertain. The V end was cut by 1 base, the J end by 8 bases, with 11 bases between. The CDR3 covers 13 residues. CDR1 is LGHNA, CDR2 YSLEER, per germline. As DNA, the CDR3 is TGCGCCAGCAGCCAAGTTGGAGGGCAGGAAGCTTTCTTT. The encoded protein is CASSQVGGQEAFF.

This chain joins TRBV7-9 and TRBJ2-2; 8 nucleotides agree with TRBD2. Germline V gene sequence: CDR1 SEHNR, CDR2 FQNEAQ (reference sequence). J lost 6 bases, V lost 4 bases, and 10 bases had no gene match. This CDR3 comprises 16 residues. CDR3 nucleotides: TGTGCCAGCAGCTCGACCCCCGGGGGGGCCCCCGGGGAGCTGTTTTTT. Translated, it gives CASSSTPGGAPGELFF.

This CDR3 reads CASSQDRVQGSNYGYTF. The CDR3 DNA sequence: TGCGCCAGCAGCCAAGATCGGGTCCAAGGGTCCAACTATGGCTACACCTTC. This rearrangement joins TRBV4-3 to TRBJ1-2; D unclear. The germline V and J ends were trimmed by 0 bases and 2 bases, with 16 bases remaining between them. The CDR3 is 17 residues long. Germline CDR1 LGHNA, CDR2 YSLEER.